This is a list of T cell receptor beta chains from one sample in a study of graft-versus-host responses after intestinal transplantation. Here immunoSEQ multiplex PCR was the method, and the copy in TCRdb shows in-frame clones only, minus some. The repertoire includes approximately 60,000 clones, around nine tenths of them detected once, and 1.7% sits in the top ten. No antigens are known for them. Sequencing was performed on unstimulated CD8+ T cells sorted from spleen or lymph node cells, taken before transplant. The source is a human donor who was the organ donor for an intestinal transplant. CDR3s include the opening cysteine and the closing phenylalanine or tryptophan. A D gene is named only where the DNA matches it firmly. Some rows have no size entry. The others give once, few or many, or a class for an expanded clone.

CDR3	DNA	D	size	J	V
CASSYSTGGLNTEAFF	TGTGCCAGCAGTTACTCGACAGGGGGCCTTAACACTGAAGCTTTCTTT	TRBD1	.	TRBJ1-1	TRBV6-5
CASSSGTSDEQYF	TGTGCCAGCAGCTCCGGGACTAGCGACGAGCAGTACTTC	TRBD2	.	TRBJ2-7	TRBV5-4
CASSPRTGQETQYF	TGCGCCAGCAGCCCTAGGACGGGACAAGAGACCCAGTACTTC	.	.	TRBJ2-5	TRBV5-1
CASSILAGVPYEQYF	TGTGCCAGCAGCATACTAGCGGGAGTCCCCTACGAGCAGTACTTC	TRBD2	.	TRBJ2-7	TRBV28
CASSTPRVSRGKLFF	TGTGCCAGCAGCACCCCCAGGGTTTCGCGGGGAAAACTGTTTTTT	.	.	TRBJ1-4	TRBV25-1
CASNGAGGEAFF	TGCGCCAGCAACGGTGCAGGGGGCGAAGCTTTCTTT	TRBD1	.	TRBJ1-1	TRBV5-1
CASSPPSGETQYF	TGTGCCAGCTCACCACCGTCGGGGGAGACCCAGTACTTC	.	.	TRBJ2-5	TRBV18
CSVAGIETAYEQYF	TGCAGCGTTGCAGGGATTGAAACCGCCTACGAGCAGTACTTC	.	.	TRBJ2-7	TRBV29-1
CASSYLSGNTEAFF	TGTGCCAGCAGTTACCTTTCGGGGAACACTGAAGCTTTCTTT	.	.	TRBJ1-1	TRBV6-5
CASSLGGVTYNEQFF	TGTGCCAGCTCACTTGGAGGAGTTACCTACAATGAGCAGTTCTTC	.	.	TRBJ2-1	TRBV18
CASSPRTSGTYNEQFF	TGTGCCAGCAGCCCGCGGACTAGCGGGACCTACAATGAGCAGTTCTTC	TRBD2	.	TRBJ2-1	TRBV11-3
CASSSPTGETEAFF	TGCGCCAGCAGCTCCCCCACAGGGGAGACTGAAGCTTTCTTT	TRBD1	once	TRBJ1-1	TRBV5-1
CASSVKSGTDTQYF	TGTGCCAGCAGCGTAAAATCGGGCACAGATACGCAGTATTTT	.	.	TRBJ2-3	TRBV9
CTSSHETSGGDNEQFF	TGCACCAGCAGCCATGAGACTAGCGGGGGGGACAATGAGCAGTTCTTC	.	.	TRBJ2-1	TRBV1
CASSAGGGGYTF	TGTGCCAGCAGCGCAGGGGGCGGTGGCTACACCTTC	TRBD1	.	TRBJ1-2	TRBV9
CASSEGRLVGRSYEQYF	TGTGCCAGCAGTGAAGGGAGGTTGGTAGGCAGATCCTACGAGCAGTACTTC	.	.	TRBJ2-7	TRBV6-1
CASSQDRGEQYF	TGCGCCAGCAGCCAAGATCGGGGGGAGCAGTACTTC	.	.	TRBJ2-7	TRBV4-1
CASSVGSGGGAYEQYF	TGTGCCAGCAGCGTAGGATCGGGCGGAGGGGCCTACGAGCAGTACTTC	.	.	TRBJ2-7	TRBV9
CASSVDDRGRVGELFF	TGTGCCAGCAGCGTAGACGACAGGGGCAGGGTCGGGGAGCTGTTTTTT	TRBD1	.	TRBJ2-2	TRBV9
CASSYKVTGEQYF	TGTGCCAGCAGTTACAAAGTAACGGGCGAGCAGTACTTC	.	.	TRBJ2-7	TRBV27
CASSLGVNTEAFF	TGTGCCAGCAGCTTGGGAGTGAACACTGAAGCTTTCTTT	.	.	TRBJ1-1	TRBV11-3
CASSSPRDRNTEAFF	TGTGCCAGCAGCTCTCCCCGGGACAGGAACACTGAAGCTTTCTTT	TRBD1	.	TRBJ1-1	TRBV13
CASSLGALDGYTF	TGTGCCAGCAGCTTGGGGGCGCTGGATGGCTACACCTTC	.	.	TRBJ1-2	TRBV5-6
CASSPSAGELFF	TGTGCCAGCAGCCCTTCGGCCGGGGAGCTGTTTTTT	.	.	TRBJ2-2	TRBV7-9
CASSSVSNTGELFF	TGTGCCAGCAGCTCCGTATCTAACACCGGGGAGCTGTTTTTT	.	.	TRBJ2-2	TRBV7-9
CASSGNPTALFYNEQFF	TGTGCCAGCAGCGGCAACCCGACTGCACTTTTCTACAATGAGCAGTTCTTC	.	.	TRBJ2-1	TRBV9
CASSLSFRDEQFF	TGTGCCAGCAGTTTATCGTTCCGGGATGAGCAGTTCTTC	.	.	TRBJ2-1	TRBV27
CASSLVFTSQGPGGELFF	TGTGCCAGCAGCTTAGTATTCACGTCACAGGGACCGGGCGGGGAGCTGTTTTTT	.	.	TRBJ2-2	TRBV7-6
CASSQGAGAYEQYF	TGTGCCAGCAGCCAAGGGGCCGGGGCCTACGAGCAGTACTTC	.	.	TRBJ2-7	TRBV4-2
CASSPINLAEDYNEQFF	TGTGCCAGCAGCCCCATCAACCTAGCGGAAGACTACAATGAGCAGTTCTTC	TRBD2	.	TRBJ2-1	TRBV28
CASSPWTSGRDTQYF	TGTGCCAGCAGCCCATGGACTAGCGGGAGAGATACGCAGTATTTT	TRBD2	.	TRBJ2-3	TRBV7-9
CASSALAGGFTGELFF	TGTGCCAGCAGCGCACTAGCGGGAGGGTTCACCGGGGAGCTGTTTTTT	TRBD2	.	TRBJ2-2	TRBV13
CASTQAGGPNEQFF	TGTGCCAGCACCCAAGCGGGAGGGCCAAATGAGCAGTTCTTC	TRBD2	.	TRBJ2-1	TRBV6-5
CASSLAETDTQYF	TGCGCCAGCAGCTTGGCAGAAACAGATACGCAGTATTTT	.	.	TRBJ2-3	TRBV5-1
CASSLTRGTQETQYF	TGTGCCAGCAGCTTGACTAGGGGAACACAAGAGACCCAGTACTTC	.	once	TRBJ2-5	TRBV7-6
CASSLWAQETQYF	TGTGCCAGCAGCTTATGGGCTCAAGAGACCCAGTACTTC	.	.	TRBJ2-5	TRBV7-3
CSARPASAGVYNEQFF	TGCAGCGCCCGCCCGGCTTCAGCGGGCGTCTACAATGAGCAGTTCTTC	.	.	TRBJ2-1	TRBV29-1
CASTRPGRQTNYGYTF	TGTGCCAGCACCCGGCCGGGTCGACAGACTAACTATGGCTACACCTTC	.	.	TRBJ1-2	TRBV9
CASSYGTGELGNEQFF	TGTGCCAGCAGTTACGGGACAGGGGAATTAGGCAATGAGCAGTTCTTC	TRBD1	once	TRBJ2-1	TRBV6-6
CASSLRLVVETQYF	TGTGCCAGCAGCTTGAGACTAGTGGTGGAGACCCAGTACTTC	.	.	TRBJ2-5	TRBV5-5
CASNHRDRDGYTF	TGTGCCAGTAATCACCGGGACAGGGACGGCTACACCTTC	TRBD1	once	TRBJ1-2	TRBV19
CASSHNQGLEQFF	TGTGCCAGCAGCCATAACCAGGGTCTTGAGCAGTTCTTC	.	.	TRBJ2-1	TRBV9
CASSPASGHIRSSYEQYF	TGTGCCAGCAGCCCCGCTAGCGGACACATCCGAAGCTCCTACGAGCAGTACTTC	TRBD2	.	TRBJ2-7	TRBV7-8
CATSSASGTGYEQYF	TGTGCCACCAGCAGCGCCTCCGGGACAGGCTACGAGCAGTACTTC	TRBD1	.	TRBJ2-7	TRBV15
CASSISSGRTHGNEQYF	TGTGCCAGTAGTATATCGAGCGGGAGAACCCATGGTAACGAGCAGTACTTC	TRBD2	.	TRBJ2-7	TRBV19
CASSAGTLNNEQFF	TGTGCCAGTAGTGCCGGGACACTGAACAATGAGCAGTTCTTC	.	once	TRBJ2-1	TRBV19
CASSPHLQRANYNEQFF	TGTGCCAGCAGCCCGCACCTACAGCGGGCCAACTACAATGAGCAGTTCTTC	.	.	TRBJ2-1	TRBV28
CASTSPGDRAPYNEQFF	TGTGCCAGCACCTCACCCGGGGACAGGGCCCCCTACAATGAGCAGTTCTTC	TRBD1	.	TRBJ2-1	TRBV28